This is a list of T cell receptor beta chains from one sample in a study of response to subunit inactivated influenza vaccine. One entry per CDR3 protein results from TCRdb running MiXCR on the RT-PCR reads. The data show around 650,000 distinct CDR3 sequences, 15% to 19% seen once. This specimen consisted of PBMCs from blood, obtained 12 days after vaccination. The receptors here all came from a man over 45 who received an inactivated influenza vaccine. Both conserved end residues are part of each CDR3. The D gene is left open where the match is weak. Size tells how often a clone was seen (once, few, many) or the class of an expanded clone, and some rows leave it out.

clone_size	j_call	v_call	d_call	cdr3_nt	cdr3_aa
.	TRBJ1-2	TRBV7-9	.	TGTGCCAGCAGCCGAAGGACGGCCTACTATGGCTACACCTTC	CASSRRTAYYGYTF
many	TRBJ2-5	TRBV12-3/TRBV12-4	.	TGTGCCAGCAGTTTAGGGGAAGAGACCCAGTACTTC	CASSLGEETQYF
few	TRBJ2-7	TRBV28	TRBD1	TGTGCCAGCAGTCCACTCACCGGGACAGCCTACGAGCAGTACTTC	CASSPLTGTAYEQYF
few	TRBJ1-1	TRBV6-2/TRBV6-3	.	TGTGCCAGCAGTTACTCGACCCTGATGAGCGGCAGGGCGAACACTGAAGCTTTCTTT	CASSYSTLMSGRANTEAFF
few	TRBJ2-7	TRBV6-5	.	TGTGCCAGCAGTTACTCGGGGCAGGGGCCCTACGAGCAGTACTTC	CASSYSGQGPYEQYF
many	TRBJ2-1	TRBV7-3	.	TGTGCCTCTACCGGGCCCACTTCCAATGAGCAGTTCTTC	CASTGPTSNEQFF
.	TRBJ2-4	TRBV11-2	TRBD1	TGTGCCAGCAGCTTTCGACAGGGAACTATTGACATTCAGTACTTC	CASSFRQGTIDIQYF
few	TRBJ1-5	TRBV5-1	TRBD1	TGCGCCAGCAGACTACAGGGGGCTTACAATCAGCCCCAGCATTTT	CASRLQGAYNQPQHF
.	TRBJ2-3	TRBV20-1	.	TGCAGTGCAAAGCGGCCTACTTTCGCAGATACGCAGTATTTT	CSAKRPTFADTQYF
many	TRBJ2-5	TRBV5-1	.	TGCGCCAGCAGTGCCACAGGGCCAGAGACCCAGTACTTC	CASSATGPETQYF
few	TRBJ2-1	TRBV12-3/TRBV12-4	.	TGTGCCAGCATCAAGGGGAATCTCTACAATGAGCAGTTCTTC	CASIKGNLYNEQFF
.	TRBJ2-1	TRBV24-1	.	TGTGCCACCAGTGAACCTACAGGGTTCGATGAGCAGTTCTTC	CATSEPTGFDEQFF
.	TRBJ2-5	TRBV20-1	TRBD2	TGCAGTTACGGGAGGATGGGCCGAGAGACCCAGTACTTC	CSYGRMGRETQYF
.	TRBJ2-2	TRBV6-5	.	TGTGCCAGCAGCTCTAGGGTAACGAACACCGGGGAGCTGTTTTTT	CASSSRVTNTGELFF
.	TRBJ2-1	TRBV7-2	.	TGTGCCAGCAGCTCAACCGGGGGCTACAATGAGCAGTTCTTC	CASSSTGGYNEQFF
few	TRBJ2-5	TRBV3-1	.	TGTGCCAGCAGCCATACCATGGGATCCAAAAAGAAACCTCGACAGTACTTC	CASSHTMGSKKKPRQYF
.	TRBJ2-7	TRBV2	.	TGTGCCAGCACCTCCCGGAGACACGAGCAGTACTTC	CASTSRRHEQYF
many	TRBJ2-1	TRBV5-1	.	TGCGCCAGCAGCTTGGTTGACCCTGCCCTCAATGAGCAGTTCTTC	CASSLVDPALNEQFF
few	TRBJ2-5	TRBV18	TRBD2	TGTGCCAGCTCACCACCGGCTAGCGGGGAAGAGACCCAGTACTTC	CASSPPASGEETQYF
.	TRBJ2-7	TRBV5-4	TRBD1	TGTGCCAGCAGCCGGGACAGGGGTAACCACGAGCAGTACTTC	CASSRDRGNHEQYF
.	TRBJ2-2	TRBV11-2	.	TGTGCCAGCAGGAAGCCAGGGACTTCCCTGGGCGGGGAGCTGTTTTTT	CASRKPGTSLGGELFF
few	TRBJ1-5	TRBV19	.	TGTGCCAGTAGTAACCGAGGTACGGGGAATCAGCCCCAGCATTTT	CASSNRGTGNQPQHF
many	TRBJ1-2	TRBV7-8	.	TGTGCCAGCAGCTTAGCGGAGGGTCTCTATGGCTACACCTTC	CASSLAEGLYGYTF
.	TRBJ2-6	TRBV12-3/TRBV12-4	.	TGTGCCAGCAGTCCCGATACGGGGGCCAACGTCCTGACTTTC	CASSPDTGANVLTF
few	TRBJ2-2	TRBV5-1	TRBD1	TGCGCCAGCAGCCCGACAGGGTCTGCGAACACCGGGGAGCTGTTTTTT	CASSPTGSANTGELFF
.	TRBJ2-6	TRBV5-1	.	TGCGCCAGCAGCCCCCCTTCCAGTGGGGCCAACGTCCTGACTTTC	CASSPPSSGANVLTF
.	TRBJ1-5	TRBV6-1	TRBD1	TGTGCCAGCAGAAGAGGACAGGACTCCAATCAGCCCCAGCATTTT	CASRRGQDSNQPQHF
many	TRBJ2-7	TRBV7-9	.	TGTGCCAGCAGCCCGGACGGTTACGAGCAGTACTTC	CASSPDGYEQYF
.	TRBJ2-3	TRBV4-1	TRBD2	TGCGCCAGCAGCCTCGTACTAGCGGGTCGTTTCGGCTTCACAGATACGCAGTATTTT	CASSLVLAGRFGFTDTQYF
.	TRBJ2-1	TRBV3-1	TRBD2	TGTGCCAGCAGCCGCCCCACTAGCGCCAATGAGCAGTTCTTC	CASSRPTSANEQFF
few	TRBJ1-6	TRBV5-1	TRBD1	TGCGCCAGCAGCTTGGTGACAGGGAGTAATTCACCCCTCCACTTT	CASSLVTGSNSPLHF
few	TRBJ2-6	TRBV12-3/TRBV12-4	.	TGTGCCAGCAGTTCCACTACAGGGAGTGGGGCCAACGTCCTGACTTTC	CASSSTTGSGANVLTF
few	TRBJ1-2	TRBV5-6	.	TGTGCCAGCAGCTTAGGTTCCGGGCGCCTCTATGGCTACACCTTC	CASSLGSGRLYGYTF
.	TRBJ2-3	TRBV6-1	TRBD2	TGTGCCAGCAGTGTTAGCGGGGTTGGAGATACGCAGTATTTT	CASSVSGVGDTQYF